This T cell receptor beta chain was sequenced in a study of Tregs in tolerant kidney transplant recipients (dated by TCRdb to about 2019). Regarding the complete study: The transplants used related donors with nonmyeloablative bone marrow transplantation, and mixed chimerism in the human trials was transient. Sorted recipient Tregs were cultured with irradiated activated donor B cells plus IL-2 for roughly 15 days, with restimulation on day 11. Additional Treg samples were obtained by sorting recipient CD4+CD25+CD127- cells from a 3-day mixed lymphocyte reaction with belatacept, in some cases after a subsequent roughly 5-day donor restimulation. Once the B cell culture was finished, the cells were sorted into two populations: CD4+CD8-CD25+CD127- and CD4+CD8-4-1BB+CD40L-. The study applied TCRbeta sequencing to find donor-specific regulatory T cells before combined kidney and bone marrow transplantation and then followed those same cells after transplant. Antibodies distinguished recipient from donor cells when sorting primary belatacept mixed lymphocyte reaction cultures. Activated donor B cells were produced over roughly 10 days on irradiated CD40L-expressing 3T3 cells in the presence of cyclosporin A and IL-4.

Trimming at the junction amounts to 6 bases on V and 0 bases on J, and the germline ends lie 12 bases apart. The CDR3 starts with the cysteine, ends with the phenylalanine, and has 14 residues. The read is trimmed to its CDR3 DNA, 42 bases read in frame from base 1. From the germline V gene, CDR1 is SQVTM and CDR2 is ANQGSEA. Genomic DNA was extracted from sorted cells with the QIAGEN DNeasy Blood and Tissue Kit for TCRbeta CDR3 sequencing. High-throughput TCRbeta CDR3 sequencing, which included PCR amplification with bias correction and internal controls, was done commercially through immunoSEQ. Regarding the original processing steps: Unique productive TCRbeta sequences were defined by CDR3 nucleotide sequence where primers matched, and otherwise by CDR3 amino acid sequence together with Vbeta and Jbeta genes. A sequence counted as donor-reactive if, in CFSE-low cells, the sequence had a frequency of at least 0.01% and was expanded at least 5-fold compared with unstimulated cells. Repertoire divergence was quantified by Jensen-Shannon divergence calculated from the top 100 TCRbeta sequences ranked by frequency. For any sample with multiple sequencing runs, sorting error was corrected in each run separately before the runs were pooled. The table was pulled from immuneACCESS by TCRdb, which kept in-frame rearrangements only. Such tables lose some clones; where checked, under half of the loss comes from unresolved V genes, and the rest has no known cause. V and J calls and clone size are copied from that table; D and trimming were computed from the DNA. The sample yields around 5,600 clones; 85% to 90% were counted once. The ten top clones hold about 3.6% of the sample.

The time point label, as the study defines it: blood sample drawn before combined kidney and bone marrow transplant. The patients were several recipients of combined kidney and bone marrow transplants from the ITN036ST trial, and samples were available only from these trial subjects. Healthy control blood was processed to PBMCs with a Ficoll density gradient and then cryopreserved, whereas patient PBMCs were collected both before and after transplant. With regard to this clone: This receptor's antigen is unknown. No per-base quality is available; no much larger clone lies one base away.

What the research found in general, with its limitations: For some patients the PCR primers changed over time, which made it impossible to compare the samples from those patients at the nucleotide level. Although technical replication error seemed to be minimal, the question of biological reproducibility was not addressed directly. Because only a small number of patients were included, the study had limitations, and the results will need to be validated in larger populations as well as under other immunosuppression protocols. Donor-specific Treg expansion exceeded global Treg expansion in tolerant patients, suggesting antigen-driven rather than nonspecific expansion. Expanding Tregs with activated donor B cells appeared to identify the most biologically relevant and donor-specific TCRbeta repertoire.

Here the chain combines TRBV29-1 and TRBJ1-3; the D gene identity is not certain. This TCR came from a human patient who received a combined kidney and bone marrow transplant. Sequencing used Tregs from blood cultured with allogeneic cells, obtained before the transplant. The CDR3: CSVALPDSGNTIYF. The bases are TGCAGCGTAGCCCTTCCGGACTCTGGAAACACCATATATTTT.